Listed below are T cell receptor beta chains from one sample, sequenced in a study of CD8 T cells in ankylosing spondylitis. TCRdb ran MiXCR on the 5' RACE reads and lists one entry per CDR3 protein. The data show roughly 440,000 distinct CDR3 sequences, approximately 17% seen once. Sequences were obtained from blood, either unsorted or a sorted T cell fraction (not recorded which). The receptors were sampled from a male donor with ankylosing spondylitis. CDR3s include the opening cysteine and the closing phenylalanine or tryptophan. The D gene is left open where the match is weak. For some rows the clone size is stated as once, few or many, or as a class when expanded; others skip it.

D	size	V	J	CDR3	DNA
TRBD1	.	TRBV30	TRBJ1-5	CAWNRGPNQPQHF	TGTGCCTGGAACAGGGGCCCCAATCAGCCCCAGCATTTT
.	many	TRBV6-2/TRBV6-3	TRBJ2-2	CASSYSSTRNTGELFF	TGTGCCAGCAGTTACTCTTCCACGCGAAACACCGGGGAGCTGTTTTTT
TRBD2	few	TRBV3-1	TRBJ2-1	CASSHSSGRWVNEQFF	TGTGCCAGCAGCCACTCTAGCGGGAGATGGGTAAATGAGCAGTTCTTC
TRBD2	many	TRBV29-1	TRBJ2-7	CSVGSGNYEQYF	TGCAGCGTTGGCAGCGGGAACTACGAGCAGTACTTC
.	.	TRBV6-5	TRBJ2-3	CASSYNGRGRRDTQYF	TGTGCCAGCAGTTACAACGGGCGGGGGCGCAGAGATACGCAGTATTTT
.	few	TRBV5-5	TRBJ2-1	CASSWQVARGLGEQFF	TGTGCCAGCAGCTGGCAGGTGGCTAGGGGGTTGGGTGAGCAGTTCTTC
.	few	TRBV2	TRBJ1-6	CASIGGISSPLHF	TGTGCCAGCATCGGGGGGATCTCTTCACCCCTCCACTTT
.	.	TRBV2	TRBJ2-7	CASSEVPYEQYF	TGTGCCAGCAGTGAAGTTCCCTACGAGCAGTACTTC
TRBD2	.	TRBV6-2/TRBV6-3	TRBJ2-1	CASSYYGRANEQFF	TGTGCCAGCAGTTACTACGGGAGGGCCAATGAGCAGTTCTTC
.	.	TRBV9	TRBJ1-6	CASSVGAVSPLHF	TGTGCCAGCAGCGTAGGGGCAGTGTCACCCCTCCACTTT
.	.	TRBV13	TRBJ2-7	CASSSQGGNEQYF	TGTGCCAGCAGCTCTCAGGGGGGCAACGAGCAGTACTTC
TRBD2	few	TRBV7-7	TRBJ2-3	CASSPTSGGTDTQYF	TGTGCTAGCAGCCCGACTAGCGGGGGCACAGATACGCAGTATTTT
.	.	TRBV15	TRBJ2-5	CATRVKGEGLGETQYF	TGTGCCACCAGGGTGAAGGGAGAAGGACTGGGGGAGACCCAGTACTTC
.	.	TRBV4-2	TRBJ1-2	CASSQVLDNYGYTF	TGTGCCAGCAGCCAAGTCCTGGATAACTATGGCTACACCTTC
TRBD1	.	TRBV20-1	TRBJ2-1	CSAHTGQGIYNEQFF	TGCAGTGCTCACACAGGACAGGGTATCTACAATGAGCAGTTCTTC
TRBD2	.	TRBV20-1	TRBJ2-3	CSAGGRTSGGSHTQYF	TGCAGTGCTGGAGGGAGGACTAGCGGGGGGTCACATACGCAGTATTTT
.	.	TRBV2	TRBJ1-2	CASRFRENLGYTF	TGTGCCAGCAGATTCCGGGAGAACCTTGGCTACACCTTC
.	few	TRBV20-1	TRBJ1-3	CSARGYSGNTIYF	TGCAGTGCTAGAGGGTACTCTGGAAACACCATATATTTT
.	.	TRBV30	TRBJ1-1	CAWTALVSGTEAFF	TGTGCCTGGACTGCGTTGGTTTCAGGCACTGAAGCTTTCTTT
TRBD2	.	TRBV2	TRBJ2-1	CASSIGLAGSNEQFF	TGTGCCAGCAGTATCGGACTAGCGGGAAGCAATGAGCAGTTCTTC
TRBD2	few	TRBV28	TRBJ2-7	CASSFPSGTYEQYF	TGTGCCAGCAGTTTTCCTAGCGGGACCTACGAGCAGTACTTC
.	few	TRBV4-1	TRBJ2-7	CASSQREGVSYEQYF	TGCGCCAGCAGCCAGAGGGAAGGGGTATCCTACGAGCAGTACTTC
.	.	TRBV12-3/TRBV12-4	TRBJ2-7	CASSFEPRRTGETYEQYF	TGTGCCAGCAGTTTCGAACCCAGACGGACTGGGGAGACCTACGAGCAGTACTTC
TRBD1	.	TRBV24-1	TRBJ1-4	CATSDPRQGTGEKLFF	TGTGCCACCAGTGACCCGCGACAGGGGACCGGTGAAAAACTGTTTTTT
TRBD2	.	TRBV5-1	TRBJ2-7	CASSLSGGRKNEQYF	TGCGCCAGCAGCTTGAGCGGGGGGAGGAAGAACGAGCAGTACTTC
.	.	TRBV18	TRBJ1-1	CASSPGGKTKEAFF	TGTGCCAGCTCACCAGGGGGCAAGACGAAAGAAGCTTTCTTT
.	.	TRBV6-1	TRBJ2-7	CASTIMGGPYEQYF	TGTGCCAGCACCATCATGGGGGGACCCTACGAGCAGTACTTC
TRBD2	many	TRBV29-1	TRBJ2-2	CSVAPRGEQELFF	TGCAGCGTTGCCCCTCGGGGGGAACAGGAGCTGTTTTTT
.	.	TRBV20-1	TRBJ1-1	CSVQNTEAFF	TGCAGTGTTCAGAACACTGAAGCTTTCTTT
.	few	TRBV7-9	TRBJ1-6	CASSPGVVNSPLHF	TGTGCCAGCAGCCCGGGAGTGGTCAATTCACCCCTCCACTTT
TRBD1	few	TRBV6-2/TRBV6-3	TRBJ2-4	CASSYTTGYGIQYF	TGTGCCAGCAGTTATACGACAGGGTACGGCATTCAGTACTTC
TRBD2	many	TRBV5-1	TRBJ2-7	CASSTLAGGSYEQYF	TGCGCCAGCAGCACGTTAGCGGGGGGCAGCTACGAGCAGTACTTC
.	.	TRBV7-6	TRBJ2-1	CASSQTGFGYNEQFF	TGTGCCAGCAGCCAAACAGGGTTCGGGTACAATGAGCAGTTCTTC
TRBD2	few	TRBV3-1	TRBJ2-5	CASSQPSGTKQGGETQYF	TGTGCCAGCAGCCAACCTAGCGGGACCAAGCAGGGGGGTGAGACCCAGTACTTC
TRBD2	.	TRBV7-3	TRBJ2-3	CASSPGTSGSFRRTDTQYF	TGTGCCAGCAGCCCGGGGACTAGCGGGAGCTTTAGGCGCACAGATACGCAGTATTTT
.	.	TRBV20-1	TRBJ1-1	CSAGRGTTEAFF	TGCAGTGCTGGGCGGGGGACTACTGAAGCTTTCTTT
.	few	TRBV5-1	TRBJ1-2	CASSLIFGQGYGYTF	TGCGCCAGCAGCTTGATCTTCGGGCAGGGCTATGGCTACACCTTC
.	few	TRBV6-1	TRBJ2-6	CASSESPSGANVLTF	TGTGCCAGCAGTGAATCTCCCTCTGGGGCCAACGTCCTGACTTTC
.	.	TRBV11-2	TRBJ1-1	CASSLRTTLNTEAFF	TGTGCCAGCAGCTTACGTACCACCTTGAACACTGAAGCTTTCTTT
.	few	TRBV18	TRBJ1-1	CASSPPGSPSIF	TGTGCCAGCTCACCACCAGGAAGTCCCAGTATCTTT
.	few	TRBV5-1	TRBJ2-1	CASSLGGHSYNEQFF	TGCGCCAGCAGCTTGGGAGGACACTCCTACAATGAGCAGTTCTTC
TRBD1	few	TRBV20-1	TRBJ1-1	CSAFDLDRKNTEAFF	TGCAGTGCTTTTGACTTGGACAGGAAAAACACTGAAGCTTTCTTT
.	.	TRBV7-9	TRBJ2-4	CASSLTRGNGGNIQYF	TGTGCCAGCAGCTTAACCCGGGGGAACGGGGGAAACATTCAGTACTTC
.	.	TRBV4-2	TRBJ2-7	CASSQYPPGGGLYEQYF	TGTGCCAGCAGCCAATACCCACCCGGAGGTGGGCTCTACGAGCAGTACTTC
.	.	TRBV27	TRBJ2-3	CASSLNGAGTDTQYF	TGTGCCAGCAGTTTAAACGGGGCTGGCACAGATACGCAGTATTTT